A single T cell receptor (beta chain) is shown here with its context. Antigen: not known. Grafts had their tissue processed, releasing intraepithelial and lamina propria lymphocytes. Libraries were prepared by immunoSEQ multiplex PCR; TCRdb keeps only in-frame clonotypes and omits some of them. Among 60,000 to 75,000 clones listed, around 90% were seen once. These data come from a study of graft-versus-host responses after intestinal transplantation. Study in general: Recipients had transplants, and these were multivisceral, liver-intestinal, or isolated intestinal. Findings of the study overall: In recipient marrow, GvH clones were found, and some appeared first in ileum or blood. Early post-transplant HvG declines showed an association with peak circulating GvH clone levels.

Trimming at V came to 3 bases and at J to 4 bases, leaving 11 bases not matched to a gene. The germline V gene encodes CDR1 KGHSH and CDR2 LQKENI. The CDR3 runs to 16 residues. This clonotype was sampled from a human patient who received an intestinal transplant, so some T cells may come from the graft donor. The chain joins TRBV18 to TRBJ1-2, with 7 bases aligning to TRBD1. The input for sequencing was ileum tissue, taken around 350 days after transplant. CDR3 residues: CASSPLTGRQIYGYTF. As DNA, the CDR3 is TGTGCCAGCTCACCCCTGACAGGGCGCCAGATCTATGGCTACACCTTC.